These T cell receptor beta chains were read from a single sample in a study of control samples from healthy donors and cancer patients. Some clones are missing from TCRdb's copy, which holds only in-frame ones; the method was immunoSEQ multiplex PCR. Of fewer than 120,000 clones in the sample, approximately 88% were seen once. The sequencing input was PBMCs. The source of these receptors is a woman aged 55-70 years with lung cancer. Both conserved end residues are part of each CDR3. D genes are given only for firm matches. Clone sizes are given selectively: once, few, many, or a class where the clone is expanded.

size	V	D	J	DNA	CDR3
NA	TRBV7-9	NA	TRBJ1-4	TGTGCCAGCAGCGAGAAGTTGGGTAGTGAAAAACTGTTTTTT	CASSEKLGSEKLFF
few	TRBV6-4	NA	TRBJ2-1	TGTGCCAGCAGTGATCAGAGGGGGAGGGGGAATGAGCAGTTCTTC	CASSDQRGRGNEQFF
NA	TRBV30	NA	TRBJ1-5	TGTGCCTGGAGTGGGGGGGATTTGGGTCAGCCCCAGCATTTT	CAWSGGDLGQPQHF
NA	TRBV10-3	NA	TRBJ1-3	TGTGCCATCAGTGAGGGGGCGAATGGAAACACCATATATTTT	CAISEGANGNTIYF
NA	TRBV27	TRBD1	TRBJ2-5	TGTGCCAGCAGTCCATGGACAGGGGAAGAGACCCAGTACTTC	CASSPWTGEETQYF
NA	TRBV5-5	NA	TRBJ2-1	TGTGCCAGCAGCTTCCGGTCCGGGCGGAGGAGAGGGGGAACCTACAATGAGCAGTTCTTC	CASSFRSGRRRGGTYNEQFF
once	TRBV19	TRBD1	TRBJ1-1	TGTGCCAGTAGTGTGATGACCGGGACAGGGGTCAACACTGAAGCTTTCTTT	CASSVMTGTGVNTEAFF
NA	TRBV7-3	NA	TRBJ2-5	TGTGCCAGCAGCACCGCCCTCGGGGAGACCCAGTACTTC	CASSTALGETQYF
NA	TRBV5-6	NA	TRBJ2-7	TGTGCCAGCAGCCCTTGGGGGTACGAGCAGTACTTC	CASSPWGYEQYF
NA	TRBV6-4	NA	TRBJ2-5	TGTGCCAGCATTAACCCCTACCAAGAGACCCAGTACTTC	CASINPYQETQYF
NA	TRBV19	NA	TRBJ1-5	TGTGCCAGTAAGCCCGTTTATAGCAATCAGCCCCAGCATTTT	CASKPVYSNQPQHF